The T cell receptor (beta chain) described here comes from a study of T cell responses to AZD1222 COVID-19 vaccine. Using immunoSEQ multiplex PCR, the repertoire was profiled, and TCRdb retains in-frame clones only, with some absent. Among roughly 180,000 clones listed, about 89% were seen once. This clone has ten or more counts. This sample comprised peripheral blood, obtained on day 0 of AZD1222 vaccination. The receptor comes from an adult in good health.

CDR3 sequence (DNA): TGTGCCAGCTCACCCAAGCCTGAAAGCTCCTACGAGCAGTACTTC. It specifies CASSPKPESSYEQYF. The chain combines TRBV18 with TRBJ2-7; no reliable D call. The CDR3 is 15 amino acids. CDR1 and CDR2 from the germline V gene are KGHSH and LQKENI. V lost 3 bases, J lost 0 bases, and 12 bases lay in between.